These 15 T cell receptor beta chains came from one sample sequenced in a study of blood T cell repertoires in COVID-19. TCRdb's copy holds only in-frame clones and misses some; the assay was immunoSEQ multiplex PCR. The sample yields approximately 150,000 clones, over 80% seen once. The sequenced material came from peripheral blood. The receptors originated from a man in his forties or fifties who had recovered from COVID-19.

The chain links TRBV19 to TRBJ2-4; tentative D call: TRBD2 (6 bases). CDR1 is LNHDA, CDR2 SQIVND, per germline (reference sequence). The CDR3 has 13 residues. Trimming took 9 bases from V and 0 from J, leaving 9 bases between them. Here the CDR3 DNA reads TGTGCCAGCCCGGGGGTAGCCAAAAACATTCAGTACTTC. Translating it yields CASPGVAKNIQYF.

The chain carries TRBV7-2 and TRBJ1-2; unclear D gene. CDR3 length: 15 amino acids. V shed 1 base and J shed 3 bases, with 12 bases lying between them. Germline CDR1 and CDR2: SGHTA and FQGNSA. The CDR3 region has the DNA TGTGCCAGCAGCTTAGTCCGTGGGAGTGACTATGGCTACACCTTC. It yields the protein CASSLVRGSDYGYTF. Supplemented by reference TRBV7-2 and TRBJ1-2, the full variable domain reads GAGVSQSPSNKVTEKGKDVELRCDPISGHTALYWYRQSLGQGLEFLIYFQGNSAPDKSGLPSDRFSAERTGGSVSTLTIQRTQQEDSAVYLCASSLVRGSDYGYTFGSGTRLTVV.

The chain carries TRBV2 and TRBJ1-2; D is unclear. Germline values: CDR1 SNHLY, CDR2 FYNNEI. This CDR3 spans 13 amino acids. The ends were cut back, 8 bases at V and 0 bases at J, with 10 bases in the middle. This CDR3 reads CASPLEPNYGYTF. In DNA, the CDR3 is TGTGCCAGCCCCCTAGAACCTAACTATGGCTACACCTTC.

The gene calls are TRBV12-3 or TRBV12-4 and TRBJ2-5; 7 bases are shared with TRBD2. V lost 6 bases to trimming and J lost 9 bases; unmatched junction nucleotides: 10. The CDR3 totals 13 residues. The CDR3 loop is CASRPGREAPQYF. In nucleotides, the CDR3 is TGTGCCAGCAGACCGGGACGGGAGGCGCCCCAGTACTTC.

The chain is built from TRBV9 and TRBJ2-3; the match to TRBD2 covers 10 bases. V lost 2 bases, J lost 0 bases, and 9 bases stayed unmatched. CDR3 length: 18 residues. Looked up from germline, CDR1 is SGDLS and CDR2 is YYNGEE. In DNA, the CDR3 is TGTGCCAGCAGCGTTCTGCCTAGCGGGGGAACTAGCACAGATACGCAGTATTTT. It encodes CASSVLPSGGTSTDTQYF.

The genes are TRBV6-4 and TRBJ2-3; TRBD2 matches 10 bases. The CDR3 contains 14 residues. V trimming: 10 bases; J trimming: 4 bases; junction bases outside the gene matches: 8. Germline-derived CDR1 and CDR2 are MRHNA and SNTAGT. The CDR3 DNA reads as TGTGCCACCCTACTAGCGGGGAACTCAGATACGCAGTATTTT. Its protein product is CATLLAGNSDTQYF.

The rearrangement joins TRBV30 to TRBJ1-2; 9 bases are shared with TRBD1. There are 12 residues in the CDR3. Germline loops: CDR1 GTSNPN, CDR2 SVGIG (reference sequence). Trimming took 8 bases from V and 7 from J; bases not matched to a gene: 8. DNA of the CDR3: TGTGCCGGCTACAGGGGGCGAGTTGGCTACACCTTC. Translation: CAGYRGRVGYTF.

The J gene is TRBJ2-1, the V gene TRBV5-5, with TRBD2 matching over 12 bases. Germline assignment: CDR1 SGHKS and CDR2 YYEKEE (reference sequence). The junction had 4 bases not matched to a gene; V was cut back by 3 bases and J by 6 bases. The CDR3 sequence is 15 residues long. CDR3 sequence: CASSSMTSGGNEQFF. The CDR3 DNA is TGTGCCAGCAGCTCTATGACTAGCGGGGGCAATGAGCAGTTCTTC.

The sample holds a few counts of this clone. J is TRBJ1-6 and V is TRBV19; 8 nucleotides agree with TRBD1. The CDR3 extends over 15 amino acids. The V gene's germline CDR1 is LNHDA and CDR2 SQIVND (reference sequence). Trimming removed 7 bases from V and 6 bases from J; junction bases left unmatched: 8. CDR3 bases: TGTGCCAGTAACCTCCAGACAGGGGCTAATTCACCCCTCCACTTT. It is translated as CASNLQTGANSPLHF.

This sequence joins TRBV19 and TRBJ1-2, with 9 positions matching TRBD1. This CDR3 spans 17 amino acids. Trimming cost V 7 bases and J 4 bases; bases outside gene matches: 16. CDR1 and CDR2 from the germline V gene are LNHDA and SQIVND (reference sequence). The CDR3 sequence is CASTTYSGTGRSYGYTF. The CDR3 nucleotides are TGTGCCAGTACCACCTACTCCGGGACAGGGCGAAGCTATGGCTACACCTTC.

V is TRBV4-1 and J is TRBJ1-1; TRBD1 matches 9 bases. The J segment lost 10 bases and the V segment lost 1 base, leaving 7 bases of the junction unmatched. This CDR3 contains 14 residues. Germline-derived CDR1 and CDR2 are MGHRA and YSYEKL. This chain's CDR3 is CASSQAPTGGSAFF. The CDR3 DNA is TGCGCCAGCAGCCAAGCCCCAACAGGGGGCTCAGCTTTCTTT.

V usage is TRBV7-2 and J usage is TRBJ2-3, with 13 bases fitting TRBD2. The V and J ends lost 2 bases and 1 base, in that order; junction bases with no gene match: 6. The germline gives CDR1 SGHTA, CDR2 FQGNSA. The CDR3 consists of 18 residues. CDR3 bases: TGTGCCAGCAGCTTATCCAGACTAGCGGGGGGACGCACAGATACGCAGTATTTT. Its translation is CASSLSRLAGGRTDTQYF.

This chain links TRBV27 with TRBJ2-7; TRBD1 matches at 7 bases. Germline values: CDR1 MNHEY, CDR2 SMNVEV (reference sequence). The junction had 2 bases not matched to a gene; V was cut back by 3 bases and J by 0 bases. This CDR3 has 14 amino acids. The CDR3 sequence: CASSLWTGSYEQYF. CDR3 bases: TGTGCCAGCAGTTTGTGGACAGGCTCCTACGAGCAGTACTTC.

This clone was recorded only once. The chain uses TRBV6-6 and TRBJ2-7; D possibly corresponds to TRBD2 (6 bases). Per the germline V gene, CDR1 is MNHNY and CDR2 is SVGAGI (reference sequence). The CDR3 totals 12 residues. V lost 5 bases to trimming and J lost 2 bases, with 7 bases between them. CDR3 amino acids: CASSPGAYEQYF. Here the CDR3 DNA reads TGTGCCAGCAGTCCGGGGGCCTACGAGCAGTACTTC.

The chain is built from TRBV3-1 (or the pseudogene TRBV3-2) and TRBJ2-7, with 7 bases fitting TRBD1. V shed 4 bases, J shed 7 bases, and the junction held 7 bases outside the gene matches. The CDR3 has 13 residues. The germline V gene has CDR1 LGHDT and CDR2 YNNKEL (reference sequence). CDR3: CASSPRQGKEQYF. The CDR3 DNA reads TGTGCCAGCAGCCCCCGACAGGGAAAAGAGCAGTACTTC.